These T cell receptor beta chains were read from a single sample in a study of blood T cell repertoires in COVID-19. Method: immunoSEQ multiplex PCR; TCRdb's copy keeps in-frame clones and lacks some. The sample has about 410,000 clones, around 86% seen once. The sequenced sample was peripheral blood. These receptors all come from a woman in her twenties or thirties with active or convalescent COVID-19. CDR3s include the opening cysteine and the closing phenylalanine or tryptophan. The order of the fields is V gene, J gene, CDR3 protein.

v_gene: TRBV5-4; j_gene: TRBJ2-3; CDR3aa: CASSPPGPRGLVPDTQYF
v_gene: TRBV27; j_gene: TRBJ2-2; CDR3aa: CASRLAGGTGELFF
v_gene: TRBV18; j_gene: TRBJ1-1; CDR3aa: CASSPGDRNTEAFF
v_gene: TRBV4-1; j_gene: TRBJ2-7; CDR3aa: CASSQVGTGDYEQYF
v_gene: TRBV7-9; j_gene: TRBJ2-3; CDR3aa: CASSLPLAGSTDTQYF
v_gene: TRBV5-5; j_gene: TRBJ2-3; CDR3aa: CASSLAPRAGGTDTQYF
v_gene: TRBV3-1/TRBV3-2; j_gene: TRBJ2-3; CDR3aa: CASSPRAGEDTQYF
v_gene: TRBV4-1; j_gene: TRBJ1-3; CDR3aa: CASSLSPPGGTGNTIYF
v_gene: TRBV6-2/TRBV6-3; j_gene: TRBJ2-5; CDR3aa: CASSFLGAKYGEVQETQYF
v_gene: TRBV3-1/TRBV3-2; j_gene: TRBJ2-1; CDR3aa: CASSQDLGGEQFF
v_gene: TRBV9; j_gene: TRBJ2-3; CDR3aa: CASSPGTGGITDTQYF
v_gene: TRBV6-2/TRBV6-3; j_gene: TRBJ1-6; CDR3aa: CASSTGQGGSPLHF
v_gene: TRBV4-1; j_gene: TRBJ1-1; CDR3aa: CASSQEWGGGDTEAFF
v_gene: TRBV19; j_gene: TRBJ1-2; CDR3aa: CASSTAGGAFPNGYTF
v_gene: TRBV5-1; j_gene: TRBJ2-7; CDR3aa: CASSLSAGLYYEQYF
v_gene: TRBV2; j_gene: TRBJ2-5; CDR3aa: CASKDSGPPWTQYF
v_gene: TRBV6-2/TRBV6-3; j_gene: TRBJ1-1; CDR3aa: CASGYPSAFF
v_gene: TRBV7-9; j_gene: TRBJ2-5; CDR3aa: CASSLIGGARETQYF
v_gene: TRBV5-4; j_gene: TRBJ2-2; CDR3aa: CASSLAQGAGELFF
v_gene: TRBV6-2/TRBV6-3; j_gene: TRBJ2-2; CDR3aa: CASSQQTGSNTGELFF
v_gene: TRBV7-8; j_gene: TRBJ1-3; CDR3aa: CASSKGVSGNTIYF
v_gene: TRBV27; j_gene: TRBJ2-7; CDR3aa: CASSRTGGVLAYEQYF
v_gene: TRBV27; j_gene: TRBJ1-6; CDR3aa: CASSLTGNSYNSPLHF
v_gene: TRBV27; j_gene: TRBJ2-5; CDR3aa: CASSSTGLAGGSGVGTQYF
v_gene: TRBV6-5; j_gene: TRBJ1-2; CDR3aa: CASSPAGASNYGYTF
v_gene: TRBV6-6; j_gene: TRBJ2-5; CDR3aa: CASSTGVEETQYF
v_gene: TRBV14; j_gene: TRBJ2-1; CDR3aa: CASSSPYNEQFF
v_gene: TRBV2; j_gene: TRBJ2-3; CDR3aa: CASSYTTSGRGDTQYF
v_gene: TRBV11-2; j_gene: TRBJ2-5; CDR3aa: CASSSPSPGSSYQETQYF
v_gene: TRBV27; j_gene: TRBJ1-3; CDR3aa: CASSPGTDGNTIYF
v_gene: TRBV9; j_gene: TRBJ1-4; CDR3aa: CASSVDRVGEKLFF
v_gene: TRBV5-6; j_gene: TRBJ1-1; CDR3aa: CASSLKSMNTEAFF
v_gene: TRBV7-9; j_gene: TRBJ1-2; CDR3aa: CASSLGLLNYGYTF
v_gene: TRBV4-1; j_gene: TRBJ1-1; CDR3aa: CASSQPGSRHTEAFF
v_gene: TRBV9; j_gene: TRBJ1-1; CDR3aa: CASSESNEAEAFF
v_gene: TRBV19; j_gene: TRBJ2-3; CDR3aa: CASTILLGRATGATDTQYF
v_gene: TRBV7-8; j_gene: TRBJ1-2; CDR3aa: CASSLRVNYGYTF
v_gene: TRBV7-2; j_gene: TRBJ1-5; CDR3aa: CASSTRQGASQPQHF
v_gene: TRBV30; j_gene: TRBJ1-6; CDR3aa: CAWAQDSPEGSPLHF
v_gene: TRBV6-5; j_gene: TRBJ2-1; CDR3aa: CATSTRTEPNEQFF
v_gene: TRBV4-1; j_gene: TRBJ2-5; CDR3aa: CASSQGPGAQETQYF
v_gene: TRBV2; j_gene: TRBJ1-3; CDR3aa: CASSDFLSSGNTIYF
v_gene: TRBV30; j_gene: TRBJ1-1; CDR3aa: CAWSVLITEAFF
v_gene: TRBV5-1; j_gene: TRBJ2-1; CDR3aa: CASSLDGGAPYNEQFF
v_gene: TRBV4-2; j_gene: TRBJ1-5; CDR3aa: CASSQYQGDNQPQHF
v_gene: TRBV2; j_gene: TRBJ1-6; CDR3aa: CASRLDSSYNSPLHF
v_gene: TRBV5-1; j_gene: TRBJ2-7; CDR3aa: CASSLVQQGTYEQYF
v_gene: TRBV29-1; j_gene: TRBJ2-1; CDR3aa: CSVAKLAGVGNEQFF
v_gene: TRBV19; j_gene: TRBJ2-6; CDR3aa: CASSIPGGAGANVLTF
v_gene: TRBV11-2; j_gene: TRBJ2-3; CDR3aa: CASSFRTITSTDTQYF
v_gene: TRBV6-5; j_gene: TRBJ2-5; CDR3aa: CASRDRPQETQYF
v_gene: TRBV5-3; j_gene: TRBJ1-1; CDR3aa: CARSFKDRGWTEAFF
v_gene: TRBV5-4; j_gene: TRBJ2-3; CDR3aa: CASSLGAGETDTQYF